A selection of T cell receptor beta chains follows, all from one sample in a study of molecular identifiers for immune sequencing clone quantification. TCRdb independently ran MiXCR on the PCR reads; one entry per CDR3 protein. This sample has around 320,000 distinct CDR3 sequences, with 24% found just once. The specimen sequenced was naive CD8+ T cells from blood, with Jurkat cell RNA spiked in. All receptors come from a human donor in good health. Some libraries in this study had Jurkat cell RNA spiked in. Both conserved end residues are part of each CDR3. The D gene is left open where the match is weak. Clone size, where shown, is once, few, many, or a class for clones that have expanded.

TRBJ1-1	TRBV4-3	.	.	CASSQDRGDDASGNTEAFF	TGCGCCAGCAGCCAAGATCGGGGAGATGACGCTTCAGGGAACACTGAAGCTTTCTTT
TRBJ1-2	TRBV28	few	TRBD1	CASSLWGQGGYGYTF	TGTGCCAGCAGTTTATGGGGACAGGGTGGTTATGGCTACACCTTC
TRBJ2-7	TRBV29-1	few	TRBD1	CSVWGQGVGEQYF	TGCAGCGTTTGGGGACAGGGGGTGGGGGAGCAGTACTTC
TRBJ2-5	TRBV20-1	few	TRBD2	CSANILGLEWAETQYF	TGCAGTGCTAATATTCTGGGACTAGAATGGGCAGAGACCCAGTACTTC
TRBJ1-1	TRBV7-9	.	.	CASSPPPGERLEAFF	TGTGCCAGCAGCCCCCCGCCGGGCGAGAGACTTGAAGCTTTCTTT
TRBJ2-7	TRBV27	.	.	CASSAGTSSYEQYF	TGTGCCAGCAGCGCCGGGACGAGCTCCTACGAGCAGTACTTC
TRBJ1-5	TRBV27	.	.	CASSLSAVNQPQHF	TGTGCCAGCAGTTTATCGGCGGTCAATCAGCCCCAGCATTTT
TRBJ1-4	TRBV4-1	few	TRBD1	CASSQLHPGQGWEKLFF	TGCGCCAGCAGCCAACTACATCCAGGACAGGGGTGGGAAAAACTGTTTTTT
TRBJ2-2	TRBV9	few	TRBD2	CASSEGLAGTGELFF	TGTGCCAGCAGCGAGGGGTTAGCGGGGACCGGGGAGCTGTTTTTT
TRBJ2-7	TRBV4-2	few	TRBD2	CASSQEQTSRYEQYF	TGTGCCAGCAGCCAAGAACAGACTAGCCGGTACGAGCAGTACTTC
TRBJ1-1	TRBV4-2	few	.	CASSQGGHMNTEAFF	TGTGCCAGCAGCCAAGGTGGGCACATGAACACTGAAGCTTTCTTT
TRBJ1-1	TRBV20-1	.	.	CSARRLDTEAFF	TGCAGTGCTAGAAGACTCGACACTGAAGCTTTCTTT
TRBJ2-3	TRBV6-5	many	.	CASSYLGGDTQYF	TGTGCCAGCAGTTACCTAGGGGGAGATACGCAGTATTTT
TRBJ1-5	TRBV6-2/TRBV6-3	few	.	CASDTGLNQPQHF	TGTGCCAGCGATACAGGTTTAAATCAGCCCCAGCATTTT
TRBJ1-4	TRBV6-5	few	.	CASSWTTGRGEKLFF	TGTGCCAGCAGTTGGACCACAGGGAGAGGTGAAAAACTGTTTTTT
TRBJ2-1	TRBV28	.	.	CASSSFLVSYNEQFF	TGTGCCAGCAGTTCGTTCTTAGTCTCCTACAATGAGCAGTTCTTC
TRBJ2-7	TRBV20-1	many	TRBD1	CSARDKGAPYEQYF	TGCAGTGCTAGAGATAAGGGGGCCCCCTACGAGCAGTACTTC
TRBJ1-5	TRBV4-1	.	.	CASSPRDTLNQPQHF	TGCGCCAGCAGCCCCCGGGACACCCTCAATCAGCCCCAGCATTTT
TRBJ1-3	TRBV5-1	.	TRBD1	CASSLGQGPTTGNTIYF	TGCGCCAGCAGCCTGGGACAGGGACCTACTACAGGAAACACCATATATTTT
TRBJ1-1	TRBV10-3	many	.	CAIRFGGGTEAFF	TGTGCCATCAGATTCGGGGGAGGCACTGAAGCTTTCTTT
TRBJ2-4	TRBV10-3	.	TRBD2	CAITHPQRGINIQYF	TGTGCCATCACCCACCCCCAGCGGGGGATAAACATTCAGTACTTC
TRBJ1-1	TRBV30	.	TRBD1	CAWSTGQGITEAFF	TGTGCCTGGAGTACCGGACAGGGTATCACTGAAGCTTTCTTT
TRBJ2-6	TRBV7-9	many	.	CASGERHSGANVLTF	TGTGCCAGCGGCGAGCGGCACTCTGGGGCCAACGTCCTGACTTTC
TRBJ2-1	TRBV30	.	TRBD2	CAWNRRGGGEQIF	TGTGCCTGGAACCGGCGGGGGGGCGGTGAGCAGATCTTC
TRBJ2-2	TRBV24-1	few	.	CATSDSAATGELFF	TGTGCCACCAGTGATTCGGCGGCGACCGGGGAGCTGTTTTTT
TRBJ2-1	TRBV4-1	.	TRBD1	CASSHGQGAYNEQFF	TGCGCCAGCAGCCACGGACAGGGGGCCTACAATGAGCAGTTCTTC
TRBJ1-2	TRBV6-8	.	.	CASSYARDYGYTF	TGTGCCAGCAGTTACGCTAGGGACTATGGCTACACCTTC
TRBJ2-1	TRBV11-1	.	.	CASSSGPNNEQFF	TGTGCCAGCAGCTCGGGCCCTAACAATGAGCAGTTCTTC
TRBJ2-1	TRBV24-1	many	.	CATSDSRFNEQFF	TGTGCCACCAGTGATTCGAGGTTCAATGAGCAGTTCTTC
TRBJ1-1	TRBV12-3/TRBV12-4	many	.	CASSPSLGRTEAFF	TGTGCCAGCAGTCCATCGTTGGGTCGGACTGAAGCTTTCTTT
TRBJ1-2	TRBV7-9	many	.	CASSFFPQRRDKTSGYTF	TGTGCCAGCAGCTTCTTTCCACAACGCCGGGACAAGACGTCCGGCTACACCTTC
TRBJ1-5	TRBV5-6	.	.	CASTRTPRGNQPQHF	TGTGCCAGCACCAGAACACCCAGGGGCAATCAGCCCCAGCATTTT
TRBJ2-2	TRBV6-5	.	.	CVSSKEGASTGELFF	TGTGTCAGCAGTAAGGAGGGGGCGAGCACCGGGGAGCTGTTTTTT
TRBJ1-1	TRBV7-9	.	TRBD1	CASSLGGQGMGTEAFF	TGTGCCAGCAGCTTAGGGGGACAGGGTATGGGCACTGAAGCTTTCTTT
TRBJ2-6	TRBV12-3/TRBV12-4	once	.	CTSSLFIGAGDSGANVLTF	TGTACCAGCAGTTTATTCATAGGAGCTGGAGACTCTGGGGCCAACGTCCTGACTTTC
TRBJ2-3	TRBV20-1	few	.	CSADFPTHTDTQYF	TGCAGTGCTGATTTCCCTACACACACAGATACGCAGTATTTT
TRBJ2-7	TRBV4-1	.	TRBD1	CTSSQPDRDYEQYF	TGCACCAGCAGCCAACCGGACAGGGACTACGAGCAGTACTTC
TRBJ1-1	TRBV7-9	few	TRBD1	CASSSPRGDAFF	TGTGCCAGCAGCTCCCCCAGGGGGGACGCTTTCTTT
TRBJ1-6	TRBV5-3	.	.	CASSKDGYYSPLHF	TGTGCCAGCAGCAAGGACGGGTACTATTCACCCCTCCACTTT
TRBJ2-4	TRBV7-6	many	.	CASSTPQRGRAKNIQYF	TGTGCCAGCAGCACACCCCAACGGGGGAGAGCCAAAAACATTCAGTACTTC